This TCR beta chain stems from a study of beta chain features in type 1 diabetes. Germline V gene lookup returns CDR1 SGHAT and CDR2 FQNNGV. The CDR3 length is 12 residues. V dropped 5 bases and J dropped 3 bases, with 7 bases sitting between them. Findings of the study overall: Shorter TCRB CDR3s, moderately but significantly so, marked every one of the four CD4+ subsets in Type 1 diabetes patients. Among patients, naive, central memory and Treg TCRB repertoires appeared more similar than among healthy donors.

The sequenced template was cDNA made from the entire isolated RNA. Here immunoSEQ multiplex PCR was the method, and the copy in TCRdb shows in-frame clones only, minus some. The table has hundreds of thousands of clones, 11% to 15% seen once. Sorted CD4+ subsets: naive, central memory, regulatory, stem cell-like memory (CD45RO/CCR7/CD25/CD127/CD95/CD27 panel). On this clone itself: Its matching antigen is unknown.

The sequence came from a man between 18 and 35 years old with type 1 diabetes. Sequencing was carried out using naive CD4+ T cells from blood. This chain joins TRBV11-2 and TRBJ1-2; D is unclear. The CDR3 is CASSLNDYGYTF. The CDR3 DNA reads TGTGCCAGCAGCCTAAATGACTATGGCTACACCTTC. Complete variable domain (other parts from reference TRBV11-2 and TRBJ1-2): EAGVAQSPRYKIIEKRQSVAFWCNPISGHATLYWYQQILGQGPKLLIQFQNNGVVDDSQLPKDRFSAERLKGVDSTLKIQPAKLEDSAVYLCASSLNDYGYTFGSGTRLTVV.